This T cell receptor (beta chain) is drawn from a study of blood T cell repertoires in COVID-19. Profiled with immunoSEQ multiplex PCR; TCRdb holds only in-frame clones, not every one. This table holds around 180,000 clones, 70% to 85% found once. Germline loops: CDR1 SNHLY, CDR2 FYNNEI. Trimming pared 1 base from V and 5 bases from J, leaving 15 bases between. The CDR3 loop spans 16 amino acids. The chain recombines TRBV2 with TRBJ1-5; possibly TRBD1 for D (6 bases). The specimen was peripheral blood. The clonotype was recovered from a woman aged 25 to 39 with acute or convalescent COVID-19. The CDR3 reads CASSEGGRRRDQPQHF. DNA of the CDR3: TGTGCCAGCAGTGAAGGGGGGCGGAGAAGAGATCAGCCCCAGCATTTT.